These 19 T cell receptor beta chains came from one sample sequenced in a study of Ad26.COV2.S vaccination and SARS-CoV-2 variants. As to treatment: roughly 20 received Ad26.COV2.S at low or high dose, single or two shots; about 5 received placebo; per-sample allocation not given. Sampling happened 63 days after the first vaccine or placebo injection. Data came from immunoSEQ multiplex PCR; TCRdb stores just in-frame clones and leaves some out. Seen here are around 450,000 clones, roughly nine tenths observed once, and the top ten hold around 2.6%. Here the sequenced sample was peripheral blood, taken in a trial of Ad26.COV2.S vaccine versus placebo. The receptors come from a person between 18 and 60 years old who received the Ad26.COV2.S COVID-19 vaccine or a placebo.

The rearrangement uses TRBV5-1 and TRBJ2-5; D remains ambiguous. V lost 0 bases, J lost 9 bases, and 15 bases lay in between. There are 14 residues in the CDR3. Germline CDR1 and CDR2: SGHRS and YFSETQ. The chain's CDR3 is CASSLAASEVSQYF. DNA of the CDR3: TGCGCCAGCAGCTTGGCGGCTAGTGAGGTGTCCCAGTACTTC.

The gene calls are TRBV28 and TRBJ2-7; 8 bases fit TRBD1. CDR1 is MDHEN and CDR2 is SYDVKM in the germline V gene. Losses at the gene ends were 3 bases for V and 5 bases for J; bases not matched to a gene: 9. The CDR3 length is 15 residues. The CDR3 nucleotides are TGTGCCAGCAGTTTCCTCGGACAGGGCCGGCACGAGCAGTACTTC. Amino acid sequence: CASSFLGQGRHEQYF.

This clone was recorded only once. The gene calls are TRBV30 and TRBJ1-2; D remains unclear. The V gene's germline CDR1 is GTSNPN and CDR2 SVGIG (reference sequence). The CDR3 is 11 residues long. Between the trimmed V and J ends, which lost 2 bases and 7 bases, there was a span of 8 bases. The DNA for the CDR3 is TGTGCCTGGAGTCAGGTGCGTGGCTACACCTTC. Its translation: CAWSQVRGYTF.

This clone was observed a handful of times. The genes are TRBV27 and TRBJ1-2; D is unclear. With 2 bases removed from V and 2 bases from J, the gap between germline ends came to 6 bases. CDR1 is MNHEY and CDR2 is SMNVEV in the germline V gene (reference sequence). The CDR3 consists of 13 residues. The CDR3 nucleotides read TGTGCCAGCAGTTTAGCTGGAAACTATGGCTACACCTTC. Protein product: CASSLAGNYGYTF.

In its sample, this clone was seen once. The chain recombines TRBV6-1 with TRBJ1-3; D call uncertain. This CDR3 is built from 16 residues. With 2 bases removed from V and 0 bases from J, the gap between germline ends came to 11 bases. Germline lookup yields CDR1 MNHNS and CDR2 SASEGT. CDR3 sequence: CASSEKRHSSGNTIYF. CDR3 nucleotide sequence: TGTGCCAGCAGTGAAAAGAGGCACTCCTCTGGAAACACCATATATTTT.

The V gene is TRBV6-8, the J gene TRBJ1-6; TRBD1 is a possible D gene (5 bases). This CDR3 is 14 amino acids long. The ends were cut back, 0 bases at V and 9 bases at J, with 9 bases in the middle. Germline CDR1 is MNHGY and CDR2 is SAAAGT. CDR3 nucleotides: TGTGCCAGCAGTTACTCTCAGGGTTTTTCACCCCTCCACTTT. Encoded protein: CASSYSQGFSPLHF.

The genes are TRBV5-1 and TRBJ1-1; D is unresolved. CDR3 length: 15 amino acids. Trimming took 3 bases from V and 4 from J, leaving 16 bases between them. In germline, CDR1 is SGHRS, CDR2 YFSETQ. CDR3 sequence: CASSSDMWDGTEAFF. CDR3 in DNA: TGCGCCAGCAGCTCGGATATGTGGGATGGCACTGAAGCTTTCTTT.

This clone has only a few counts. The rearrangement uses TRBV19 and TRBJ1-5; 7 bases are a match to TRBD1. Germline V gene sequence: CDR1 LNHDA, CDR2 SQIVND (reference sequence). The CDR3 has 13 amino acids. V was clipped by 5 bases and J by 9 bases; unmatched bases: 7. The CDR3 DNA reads TGTGCCAGTAGTCAACAGGGGACCGGGCCCCAGCATTTT. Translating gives CASSQQGTGPQHF.

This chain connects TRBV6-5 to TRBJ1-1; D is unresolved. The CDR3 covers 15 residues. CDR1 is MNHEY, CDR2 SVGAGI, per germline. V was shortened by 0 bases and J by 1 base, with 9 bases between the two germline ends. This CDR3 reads CASSYSNPWNTEAFF. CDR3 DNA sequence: TGTGCCAGCAGTTACTCTAATCCCTGGAACACTGAAGCTTTCTTT.

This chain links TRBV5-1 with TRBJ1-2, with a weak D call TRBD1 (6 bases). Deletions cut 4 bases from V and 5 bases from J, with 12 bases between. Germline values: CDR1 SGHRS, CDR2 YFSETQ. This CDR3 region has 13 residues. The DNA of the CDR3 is TGCGCCAGCAGCGAAGCCGGGACATATGGCTACACCTTC. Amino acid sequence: CASSEAGTYGYTF. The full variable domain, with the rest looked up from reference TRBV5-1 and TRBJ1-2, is KAGVTQTPRYLIKTRGQQVTLSCSPISGHRSVSWYQQTPGQGLQFLFEYFSETQRNKGNFPGRFSGRQFSNSRSEMNVSTLELGDSALYLCASSEAGTYGYTFGSGTRLTVV.

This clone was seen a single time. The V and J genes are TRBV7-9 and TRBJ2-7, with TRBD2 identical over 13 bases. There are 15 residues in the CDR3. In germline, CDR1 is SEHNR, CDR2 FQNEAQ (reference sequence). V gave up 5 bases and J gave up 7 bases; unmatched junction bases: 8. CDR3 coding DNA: TGTGCCAGCAGCCGCCCGGGACTAGCGGGAACTGAGCAGTACTTC. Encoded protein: CASSRPGLAGTEQYF.

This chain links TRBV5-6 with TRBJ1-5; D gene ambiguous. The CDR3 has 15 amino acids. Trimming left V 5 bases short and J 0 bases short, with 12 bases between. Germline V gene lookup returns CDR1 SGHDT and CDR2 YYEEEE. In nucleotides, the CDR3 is TGTGCCAGCAGTTACCAGCTTTATAGCAATCAGCCCCAGCATTTT. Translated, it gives CASSYQLYSNQPQHF.

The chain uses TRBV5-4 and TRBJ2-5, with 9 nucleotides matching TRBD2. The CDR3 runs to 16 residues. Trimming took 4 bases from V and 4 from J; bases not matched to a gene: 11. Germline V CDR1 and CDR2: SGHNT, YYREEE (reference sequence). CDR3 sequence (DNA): TGTGCCAGCAGCCCCATTAGCGGGAGCGGAGGAGAGACCCAGTACTTC. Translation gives CASSPISGSGGETQYF.

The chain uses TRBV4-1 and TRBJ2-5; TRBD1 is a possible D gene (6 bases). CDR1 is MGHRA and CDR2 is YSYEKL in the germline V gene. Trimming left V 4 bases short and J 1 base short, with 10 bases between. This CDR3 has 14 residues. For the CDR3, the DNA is TGCGCCAGCAGCCCGAGCAGGGGCCAAGAGACCCAGTACTTC. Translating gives CASSPSRGQETQYF.

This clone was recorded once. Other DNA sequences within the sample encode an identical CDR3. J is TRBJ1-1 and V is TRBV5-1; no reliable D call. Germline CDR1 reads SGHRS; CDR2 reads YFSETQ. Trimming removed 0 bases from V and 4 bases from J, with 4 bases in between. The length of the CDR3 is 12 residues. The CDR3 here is CASSLEGTEAFF. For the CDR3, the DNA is TGCGCCAGCAGCTTGGAGGGCACTGAAGCTTTCTTT.

The CDR3 is CASSLAVRGVSYNEQFF. CDR3 sequence (DNA): TGTGCCAGCAGCTTAGCGGTACGCGGGGTCTCCTACAATGAGCAGTTCTTC. V and J are TRBV7-9 and TRBJ2-1; tentative D call: TRBD2 (6 bases). This CDR3 spans 17 amino acids. Germline V gene lookup returns CDR1 SEHNR and CDR2 FQNEAQ (reference sequence). Trimming removed 0 bases from V and 0 bases from J, with 12 bases in between.

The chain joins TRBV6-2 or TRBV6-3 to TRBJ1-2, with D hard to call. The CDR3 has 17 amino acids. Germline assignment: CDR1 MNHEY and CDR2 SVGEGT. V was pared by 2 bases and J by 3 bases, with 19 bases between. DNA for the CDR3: TGTGCCAGCAGTTACCCGGGATCGGGTAGTCTCTACTATGGCTACACCTTC. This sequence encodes CASSYPGSGSLYYGYTF.

CDR3 in amino acids: CASSLRGSAAGNTDTQYF. DNA of the CDR3: TGTGCCAGCAGCTTGCGGGGGAGTGCAGCGGGCAACACAGATACGCAGTATTTT. The V gene is TRBV5-5, the J gene TRBJ2-3; D may be TRBD2 (6 bases). V dropped 1 base and J dropped 2 bases, with 20 bases sitting between them. CDR1 is SGHKS, CDR2 YYEKEE, per germline (reference sequence). The CDR3 runs 18 residues.

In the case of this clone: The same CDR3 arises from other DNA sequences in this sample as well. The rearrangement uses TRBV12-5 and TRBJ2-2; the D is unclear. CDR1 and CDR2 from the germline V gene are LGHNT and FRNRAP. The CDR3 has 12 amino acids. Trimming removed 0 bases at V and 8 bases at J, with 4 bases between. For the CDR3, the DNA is TGTGCTAGTGGTTTGGTTGCTGGGGAGCTGTTTTTT. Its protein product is CASGLVAGELFF.